This T cell receptor (beta chain) was identified during a study of blood T cells in healthy people across ages. Broader study findings: Naive CD4+ cell counts and diversity both ran higher in long-lived than in aged donors. Correlation between TCR beta diversity and naive T cell percentage was strong.

Through a sample-barcoded 5' primer and a J-beta primer mix, a second PCR was run for 7 to 11 cycles. Each CDR3 protein gets one entry after TCRdb re-called the 5' RACE reads with MiXCR. The sample holds 850,000 to 950,000 distinct CDR3 sequences, more than 25% seen once. Turning to this clonotype: Antigen specificity is unknown.

Material: blood. This sequence originates from a woman over 75 in good health.

CDR3 DNA: TGTGCCAGCAGTTTAAGGGCCGGTTCGCGCTATGGCTACACCTTC. Encoded protein: CASSLRAGSRYGYTF. The chain combines TRBV27 with TRBJ1-2; D unclear. Per germline, CDR1 MNHEY and CDR2 SMNVEV (reference sequence). V was pared by 2 bases and J by 4 bases, with 14 bases between. The CDR3 is made up of 15 amino acids.